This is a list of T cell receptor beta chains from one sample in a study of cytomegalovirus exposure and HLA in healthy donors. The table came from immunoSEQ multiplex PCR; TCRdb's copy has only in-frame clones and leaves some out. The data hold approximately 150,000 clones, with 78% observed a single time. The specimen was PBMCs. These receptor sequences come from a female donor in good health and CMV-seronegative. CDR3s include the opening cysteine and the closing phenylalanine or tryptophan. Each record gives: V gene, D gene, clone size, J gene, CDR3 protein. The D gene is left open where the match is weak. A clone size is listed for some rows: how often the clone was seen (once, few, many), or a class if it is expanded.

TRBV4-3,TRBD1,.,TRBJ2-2,CASSPRTGGPGELFF
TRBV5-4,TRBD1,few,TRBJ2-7,CASGGTGGLNEQYF
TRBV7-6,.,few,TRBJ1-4,CASSPGHANEKLFF
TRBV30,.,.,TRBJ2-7,CAWSVGLLVAYEQYF
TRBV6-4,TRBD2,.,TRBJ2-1,CASSDSTSADEQFF
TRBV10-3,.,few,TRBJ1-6,CAISESGGALHF
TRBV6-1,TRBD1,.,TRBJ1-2,CASSERTGRYGYTF
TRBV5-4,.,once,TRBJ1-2,CASSLETAAWGYTF
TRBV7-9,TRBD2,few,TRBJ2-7,CASSSGLAGDPTYEQYF
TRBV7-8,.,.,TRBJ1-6,CASSLAAGRNSPLHF
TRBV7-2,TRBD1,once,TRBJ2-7,CASSSWTGGINEQYF
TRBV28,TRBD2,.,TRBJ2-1,CASSRTSGRALYNEQFF
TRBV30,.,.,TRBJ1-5,CAWSVGGNQPQHF
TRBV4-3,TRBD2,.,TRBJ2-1,CASSLLTSGGNEQFF
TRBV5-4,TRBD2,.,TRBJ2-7,CASSPRAGGNEQYF
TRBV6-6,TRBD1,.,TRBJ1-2,CASSLIRPGQRTGYPF
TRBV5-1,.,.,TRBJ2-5,CASSLSNTETQYF
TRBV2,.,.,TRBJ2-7,CASSGPGFHEQYF
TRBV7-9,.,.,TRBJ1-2,CASSGTRGYTF
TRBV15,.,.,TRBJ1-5,CATSRERARPINQPQHF
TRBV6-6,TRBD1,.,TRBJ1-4,CASRAEGQGNEKLFF
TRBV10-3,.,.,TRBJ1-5,CAISESRGLDGWDQPQHF
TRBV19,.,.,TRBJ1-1,CASSIDRRSGSLLNTEAFF
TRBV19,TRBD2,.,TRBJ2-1,CASSSPSGLTYNEQFF
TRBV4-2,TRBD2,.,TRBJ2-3,CASSQSLSGGTDTQYF
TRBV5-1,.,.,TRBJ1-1,CASSSAITRVKNEAFF
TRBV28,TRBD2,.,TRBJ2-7,CASSLTGGLAGAVDEQYF
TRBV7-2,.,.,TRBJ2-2,CASSSPPRYDRRSTGELFF
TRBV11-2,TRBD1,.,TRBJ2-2,CASSRHLDRAVAGELFF
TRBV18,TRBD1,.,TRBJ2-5,CASSSWDRQMGGQETQYF
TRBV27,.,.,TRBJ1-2,CASSLLPGTNYGYTF
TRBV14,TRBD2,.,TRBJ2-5,CASSLSGGGTQYF
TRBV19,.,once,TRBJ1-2,CASSRTDNYGYTF
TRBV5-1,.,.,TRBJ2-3,CASSLRRESDTQYF
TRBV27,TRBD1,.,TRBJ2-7,CASSFWQGAYEQYF
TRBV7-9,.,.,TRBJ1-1,CASSLVQGQKAFF
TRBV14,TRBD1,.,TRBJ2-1,CASSQLRGPGGFGEQFF
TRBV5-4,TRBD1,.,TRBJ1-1,CASRATGEQAEAFF
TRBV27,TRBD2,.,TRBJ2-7,CASSFLGTSATSYEQYF
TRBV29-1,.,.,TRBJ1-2,CSIESGMSYPF